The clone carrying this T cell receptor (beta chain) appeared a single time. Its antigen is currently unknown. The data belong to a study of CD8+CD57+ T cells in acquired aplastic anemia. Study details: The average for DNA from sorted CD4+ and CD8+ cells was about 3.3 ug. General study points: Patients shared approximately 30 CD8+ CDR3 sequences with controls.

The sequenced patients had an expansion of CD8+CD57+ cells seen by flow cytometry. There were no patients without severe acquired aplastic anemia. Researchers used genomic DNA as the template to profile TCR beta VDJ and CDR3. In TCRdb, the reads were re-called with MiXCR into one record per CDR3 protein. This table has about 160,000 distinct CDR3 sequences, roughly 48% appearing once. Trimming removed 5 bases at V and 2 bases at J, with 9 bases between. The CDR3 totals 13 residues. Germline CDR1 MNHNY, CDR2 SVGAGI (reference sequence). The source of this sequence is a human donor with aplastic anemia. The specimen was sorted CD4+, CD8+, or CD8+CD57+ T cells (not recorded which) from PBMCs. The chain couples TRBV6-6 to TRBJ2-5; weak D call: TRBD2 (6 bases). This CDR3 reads CASSPSEQETQYF. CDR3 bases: TGTGCCAGCAGTCCTAGCGAACAAGAGACCCAGTACTTC.